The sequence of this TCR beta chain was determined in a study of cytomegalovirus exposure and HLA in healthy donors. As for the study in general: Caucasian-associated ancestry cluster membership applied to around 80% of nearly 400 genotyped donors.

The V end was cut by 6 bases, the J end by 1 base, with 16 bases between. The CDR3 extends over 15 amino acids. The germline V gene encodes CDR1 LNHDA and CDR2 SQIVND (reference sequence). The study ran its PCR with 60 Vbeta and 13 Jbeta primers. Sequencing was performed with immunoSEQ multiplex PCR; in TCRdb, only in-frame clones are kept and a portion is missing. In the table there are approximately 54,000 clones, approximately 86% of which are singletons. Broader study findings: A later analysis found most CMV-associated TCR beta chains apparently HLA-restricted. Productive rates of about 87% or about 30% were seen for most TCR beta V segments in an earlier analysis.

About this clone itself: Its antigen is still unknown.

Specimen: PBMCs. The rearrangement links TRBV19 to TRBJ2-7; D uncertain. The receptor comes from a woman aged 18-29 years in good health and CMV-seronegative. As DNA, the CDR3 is TGTGCCAGTAGCTCGATATCGGGTAGTTCCTACGAGCAGTACTTC. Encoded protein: CASSSISGSSYEQYF.